This T cell receptor beta chain originates from a study of monozygotic twins with inflammatory bowel disease. With the 5' RACE reads reprocessed, TCRdb shows one record per CDR3 protein and no DNA. This sample's clone table lists around 450,000 distinct CDR3 sequences. CDR1 and CDR2 from the germline V gene are MNHEY and SMNVEV (reference sequence). The CDR3 has 15 amino acids. What was sequenced was blood. The clonotype originates from a human donor with ulcerative colitis or Crohn's disease, or a healthy co-twin of an affected twin (not recorded which). The chain has TRBV27 and TRBJ2-1. CDR3 sequence: CASQPWKSSYNEQFF.